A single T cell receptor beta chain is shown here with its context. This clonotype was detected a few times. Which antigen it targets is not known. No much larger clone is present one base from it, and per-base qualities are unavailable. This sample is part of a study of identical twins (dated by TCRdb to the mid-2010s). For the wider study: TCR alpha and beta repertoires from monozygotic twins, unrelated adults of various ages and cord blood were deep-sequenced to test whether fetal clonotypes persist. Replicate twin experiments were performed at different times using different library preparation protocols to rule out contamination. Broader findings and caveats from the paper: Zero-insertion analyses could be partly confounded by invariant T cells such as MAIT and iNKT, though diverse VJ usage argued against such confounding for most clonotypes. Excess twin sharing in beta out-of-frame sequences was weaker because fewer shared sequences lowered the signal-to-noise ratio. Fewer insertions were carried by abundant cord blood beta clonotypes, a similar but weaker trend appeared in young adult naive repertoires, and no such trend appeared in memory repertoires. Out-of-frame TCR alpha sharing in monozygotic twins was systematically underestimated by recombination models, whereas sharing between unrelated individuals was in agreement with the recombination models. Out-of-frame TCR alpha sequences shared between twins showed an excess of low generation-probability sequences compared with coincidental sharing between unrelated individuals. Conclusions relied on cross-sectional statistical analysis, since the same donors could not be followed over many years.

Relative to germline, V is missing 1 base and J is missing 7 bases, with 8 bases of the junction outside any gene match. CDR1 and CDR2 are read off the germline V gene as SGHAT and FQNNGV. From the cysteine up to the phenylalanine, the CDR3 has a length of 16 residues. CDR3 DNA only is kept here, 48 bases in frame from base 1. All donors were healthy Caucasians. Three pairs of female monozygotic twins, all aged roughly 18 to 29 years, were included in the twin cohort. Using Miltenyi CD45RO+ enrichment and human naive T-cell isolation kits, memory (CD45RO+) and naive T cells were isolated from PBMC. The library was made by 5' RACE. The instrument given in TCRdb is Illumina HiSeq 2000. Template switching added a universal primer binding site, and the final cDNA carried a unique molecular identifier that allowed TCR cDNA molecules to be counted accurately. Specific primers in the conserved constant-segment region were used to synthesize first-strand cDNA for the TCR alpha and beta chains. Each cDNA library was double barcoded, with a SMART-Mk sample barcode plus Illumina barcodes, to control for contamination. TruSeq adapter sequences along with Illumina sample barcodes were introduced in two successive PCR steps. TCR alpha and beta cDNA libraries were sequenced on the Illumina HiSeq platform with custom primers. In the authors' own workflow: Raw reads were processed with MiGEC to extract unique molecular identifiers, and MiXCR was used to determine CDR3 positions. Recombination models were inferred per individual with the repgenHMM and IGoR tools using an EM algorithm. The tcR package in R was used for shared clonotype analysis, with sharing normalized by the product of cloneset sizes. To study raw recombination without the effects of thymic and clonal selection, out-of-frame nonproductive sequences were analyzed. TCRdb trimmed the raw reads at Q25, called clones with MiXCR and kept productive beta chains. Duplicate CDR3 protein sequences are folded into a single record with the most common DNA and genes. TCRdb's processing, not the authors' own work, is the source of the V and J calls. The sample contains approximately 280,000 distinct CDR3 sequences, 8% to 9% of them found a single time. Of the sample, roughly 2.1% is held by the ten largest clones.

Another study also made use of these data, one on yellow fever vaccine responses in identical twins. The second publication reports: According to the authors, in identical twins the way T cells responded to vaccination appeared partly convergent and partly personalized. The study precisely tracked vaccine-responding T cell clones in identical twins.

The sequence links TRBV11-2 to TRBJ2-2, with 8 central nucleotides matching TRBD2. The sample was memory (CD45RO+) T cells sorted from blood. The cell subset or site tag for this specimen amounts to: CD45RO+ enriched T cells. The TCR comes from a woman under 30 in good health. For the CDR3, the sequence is CASSLVGGGLNGELFF. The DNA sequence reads TGTGCCAGCAGCTTAGTCGGGGGGGGCCTTAACGGGGAGCTGTTTTTT.